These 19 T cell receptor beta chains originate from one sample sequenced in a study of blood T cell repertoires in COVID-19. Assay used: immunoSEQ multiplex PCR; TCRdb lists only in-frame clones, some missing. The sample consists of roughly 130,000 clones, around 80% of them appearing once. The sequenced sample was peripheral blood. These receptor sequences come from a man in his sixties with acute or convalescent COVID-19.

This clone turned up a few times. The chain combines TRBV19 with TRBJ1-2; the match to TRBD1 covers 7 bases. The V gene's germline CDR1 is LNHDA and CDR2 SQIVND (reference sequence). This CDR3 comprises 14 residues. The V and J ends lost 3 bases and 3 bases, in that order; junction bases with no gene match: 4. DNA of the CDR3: TGTGCCAGTAGTATCTTCACAGGGGACTATGGCTACACCTTC. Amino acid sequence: CASSIFTGDYGYTF.

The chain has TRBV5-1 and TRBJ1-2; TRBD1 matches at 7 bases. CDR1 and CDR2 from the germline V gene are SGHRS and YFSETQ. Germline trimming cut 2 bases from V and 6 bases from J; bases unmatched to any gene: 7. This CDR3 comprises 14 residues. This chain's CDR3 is CASSFDKGAHGYTF. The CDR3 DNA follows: TGCGCCAGCAGCTTCGATAAGGGGGCGCATGGCTACACCTTC.

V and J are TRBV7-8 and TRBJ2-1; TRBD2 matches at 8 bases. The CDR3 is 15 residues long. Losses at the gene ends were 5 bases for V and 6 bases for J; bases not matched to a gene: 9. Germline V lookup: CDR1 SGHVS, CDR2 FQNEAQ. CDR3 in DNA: TGTGCCAGCAGCCCATCTGGGACTAGGGGCAATGAGCAGTTCTTC. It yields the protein CASSPSGTRGNEQFF.

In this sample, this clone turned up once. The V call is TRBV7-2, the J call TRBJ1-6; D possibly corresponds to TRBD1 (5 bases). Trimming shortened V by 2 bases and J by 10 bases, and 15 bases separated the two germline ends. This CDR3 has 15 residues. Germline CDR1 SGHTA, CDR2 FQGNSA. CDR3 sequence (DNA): TGTGCCAGCAGCTTAAACGGGCAGGGTCAATCACCCCTCCACTTT. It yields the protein CASSLNGQGQSPLHF. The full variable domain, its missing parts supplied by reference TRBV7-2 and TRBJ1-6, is GAGVSQSPSNKVTEKGKDVELRCDPISGHTALYWYRQSLGQGLEFLIYFQGNSAPDKSGLPSDRFSAERTGGSVSTLTIQRTQQEDSAVYLCASSLNGQGQSPLHFGNGTRLTVT.

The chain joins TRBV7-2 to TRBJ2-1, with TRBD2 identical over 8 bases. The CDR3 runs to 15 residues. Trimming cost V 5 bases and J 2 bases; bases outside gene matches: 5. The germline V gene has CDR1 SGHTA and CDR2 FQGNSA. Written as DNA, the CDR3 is TGTGCCAGCAGCCAACTAGCGGACCCCTACAATGAGCAGTTCTTC. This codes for CASSQLADPYNEQFF.

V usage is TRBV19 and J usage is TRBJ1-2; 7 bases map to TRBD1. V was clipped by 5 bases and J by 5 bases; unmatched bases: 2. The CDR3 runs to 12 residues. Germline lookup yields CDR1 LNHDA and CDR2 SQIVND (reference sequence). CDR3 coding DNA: TGTGCCAGTAGTCTGACAGGGTATGGCTACACCTTC. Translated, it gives CASSLTGYGYTF.

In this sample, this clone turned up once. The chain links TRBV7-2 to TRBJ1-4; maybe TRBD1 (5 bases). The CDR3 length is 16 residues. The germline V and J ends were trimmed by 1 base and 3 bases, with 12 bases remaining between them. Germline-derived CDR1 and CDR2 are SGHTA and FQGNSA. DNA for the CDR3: TGTGCCAGCAGCTTAGTTTCGGGGGGATCTAATGAAAAACTGTTTTTT. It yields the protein CASSLVSGGSNEKLFF. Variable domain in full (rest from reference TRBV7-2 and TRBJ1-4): GAGVSQSPSNKVTEKGKDVELRCDPISGHTALYWYRQSLGQGLEFLIYFQGNSAPDKSGLPSDRFSAERTGGSVSTLTIQRTQQEDSAVYLCASSLVSGGSNEKLFFGSGTQLSVL.

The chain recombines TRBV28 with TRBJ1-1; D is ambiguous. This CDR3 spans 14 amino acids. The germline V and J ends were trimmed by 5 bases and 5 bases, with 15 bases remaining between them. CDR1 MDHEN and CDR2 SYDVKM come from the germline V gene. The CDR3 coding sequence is TGTGCCAGCAGTGCGGGTGGAGGGAGGACTGAAGCTTTCTTT. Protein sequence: CASSAGGGRTEAFF.

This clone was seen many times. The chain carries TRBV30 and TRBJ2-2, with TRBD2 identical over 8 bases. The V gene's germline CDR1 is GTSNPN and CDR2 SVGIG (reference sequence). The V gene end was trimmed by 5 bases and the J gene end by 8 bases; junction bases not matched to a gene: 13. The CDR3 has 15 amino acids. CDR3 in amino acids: CAWGGVAGLGGELFF. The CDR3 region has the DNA TGTGCCTGGGGAGGGGTAGCGGGACTAGGTGGGGAGCTGTTTTTT.

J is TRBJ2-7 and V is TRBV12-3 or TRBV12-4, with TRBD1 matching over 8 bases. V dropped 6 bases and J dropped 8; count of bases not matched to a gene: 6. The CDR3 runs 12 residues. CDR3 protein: CASSRAGGQQYF. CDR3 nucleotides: TGTGCCAGCAGCCGGGCAGGGGGCCAGCAGTACTTC.

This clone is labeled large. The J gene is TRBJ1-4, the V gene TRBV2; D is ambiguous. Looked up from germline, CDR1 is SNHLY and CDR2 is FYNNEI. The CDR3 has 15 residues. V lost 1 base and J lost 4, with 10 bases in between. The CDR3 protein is CASSEGGLINEKLFF. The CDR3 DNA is TGTGCCAGCAGTGAAGGTGGGCTGATTAATGAAAAACTGTTTTTT.

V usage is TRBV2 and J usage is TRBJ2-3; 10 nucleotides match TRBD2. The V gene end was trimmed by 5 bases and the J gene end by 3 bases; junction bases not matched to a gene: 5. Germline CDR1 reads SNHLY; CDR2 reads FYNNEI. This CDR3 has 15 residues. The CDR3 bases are TGTGCCAGCAGTACTAGCGGGATTCTGACAGATACGCAGTATTTT. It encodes CASSTSGILTDTQYF.

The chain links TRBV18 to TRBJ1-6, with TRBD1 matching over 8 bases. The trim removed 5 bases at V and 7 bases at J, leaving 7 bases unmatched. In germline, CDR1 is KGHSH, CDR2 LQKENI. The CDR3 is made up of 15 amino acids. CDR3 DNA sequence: TGTGCCAGCTCAACCGACAGGGGAAAGAATTCACCCCTCCACTTT. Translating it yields CASSTDRGKNSPLHF.

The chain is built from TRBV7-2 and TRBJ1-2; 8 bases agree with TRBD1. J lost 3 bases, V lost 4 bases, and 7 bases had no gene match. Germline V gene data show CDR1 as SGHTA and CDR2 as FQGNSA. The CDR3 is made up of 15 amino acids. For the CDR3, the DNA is TGTGCCAGCAGCTATGGACAGGGTGGCGACTATGGCTACACCTTC. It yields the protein CASSYGQGGDYGYTF.

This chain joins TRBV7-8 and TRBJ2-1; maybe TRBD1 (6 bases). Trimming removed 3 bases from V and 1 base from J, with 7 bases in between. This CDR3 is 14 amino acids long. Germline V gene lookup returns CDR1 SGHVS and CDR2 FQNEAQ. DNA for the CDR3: TGTGCCAGCAGCTTGACAGGTTCCTACAATGAGCAGTTCTTC. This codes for CASSLTGSYNEQFF.

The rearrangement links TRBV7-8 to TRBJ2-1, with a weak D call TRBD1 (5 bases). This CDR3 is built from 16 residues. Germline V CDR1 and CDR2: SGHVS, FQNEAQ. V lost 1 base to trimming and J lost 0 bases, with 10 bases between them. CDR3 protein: CASSLGGRSSYNEQFF. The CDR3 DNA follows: TGTGCCAGCAGCTTAGGGGGCAGGAGCTCCTACAATGAGCAGTTCTTC.

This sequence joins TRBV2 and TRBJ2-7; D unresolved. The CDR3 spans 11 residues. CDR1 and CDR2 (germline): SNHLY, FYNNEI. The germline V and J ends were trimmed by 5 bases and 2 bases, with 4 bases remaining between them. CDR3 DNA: TGTGCCAGCAGTATCACCTACGAGCAGTACTTC. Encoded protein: CASSITYEQYF.

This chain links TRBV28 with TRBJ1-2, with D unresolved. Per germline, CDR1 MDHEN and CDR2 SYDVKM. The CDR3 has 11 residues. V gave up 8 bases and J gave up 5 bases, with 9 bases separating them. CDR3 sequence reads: CASWALYGYTF. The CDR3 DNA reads TGTGCCAGCTGGGCCTTATATGGCTACACCTTC.

The CDR3 DNA sequence: TGCACCAGCAGCCGCCAGTGCACCGGGGAGCTGTTTTTT. Translation: CTSSRQCTGELFF. The genes are TRBV1 and TRBJ2-2; the table assigns TRBD1, which was not confirmed against the DNA. TRBV1 is given as a pseudogene. The CDR3 runs 13 residues.